These T cell receptor beta chains were read from a single sample in a study of T cells in Graves' hyperthyroidism and ophthalmopathy. Using its own MiXCR run on the multiplex PCR reads, TCRdb lists one record per CDR3 protein. The sample includes about 320,000 distinct CDR3 sequences, about 15% of them seen just once. The sequenced sample was blood. The source is a man younger than 45 with Graves' hyperthyroidism. CDR3s include the opening cysteine and the closing phenylalanine or tryptophan. A D gene is named only where the DNA matches it firmly. A row's size may be missing; if present it is once, few, many or a size class.

abundance	v_gene	d_gene	j_gene	CDR3aa	CDR3nt
many	TRBV20-1	NA	TRBJ2-3	CSALYRDLGTDTQYF	TGCAGTGCTCTATACAGGGATTTGGGCACAGATACGCAGTATTTT
NA	TRBV6-1	TRBD1	TRBJ2-2	CASRRPGTGYTGELFF	TGTGCCAGCAGGCGACCCGGGACAGGGTACACCGGGGAGCTGTTTTTT
NA	TRBV6-1	NA	TRBJ2-4	CASSEGPNIQYF	TGTGCCAGCAGTGAGGGCCCAAACATTCAGTACTTC
NA	TRBV7-9	TRBD1	TRBJ2-7	CASSSEGDRAYEQYF	TGTGCCAGCAGCTCGGAAGGGGACAGGGCCTACGAGCAGTACTTC
NA	TRBV14	TRBD2	TRBJ2-2	CASSQASGRADTGELFF	TGTGCCAGCAGCCAAGCTAGCGGGAGGGCGGACACCGGGGAGCTGTTTTTT
many	TRBV7-2	NA	TRBJ1-1	CASSPEEGRMNTEAFF	TGTGCCAGCAGCCCTGAGGAGGGAAGAATGAACACTGAAGCTTTCTTT
many	TRBV10-3	NA	TRBJ2-7	CAIRSADTSYEQYF	TGTGCCATCAGATCGGCAGATACCTCCTACGAGCAGTACTTC
many	TRBV7-2	NA	TRBJ2-1	CASSLMRVPGNEQFF	TGTGCCAGCAGCTTAATGAGAGTCCCTGGGAATGAGCAGTTCTTC
few	TRBV3-1	NA	TRBJ2-5	CASSARETQYF	TGTGCCAGCAGCGCCCGTGAGACCCAGTACTTC
many	TRBV30	NA	TRBJ1-4	CAWSVSGVGAAYDEKLFF	TGTGCCTGGAGTGTATCAGGGGTCGGGGCTGCTTATGATGAAAAACTGTTTTTT
NA	TRBV9	TRBD2	TRBJ2-1	CASSVRTSLDEQFF	TGTGCCAGCAGCGTCCGGACTAGCTTGGATGAGCAGTTCTTC
many	TRBV28	NA	TRBJ2-7	CASGAGPSYEQYF	TGTGCCAGCGGGGCCGGACCTTCCTACGAGCAGTACTTC
many	TRBV3-1	TRBD1	TRBJ1-2	CASSPYTGEDYGYTF	TGTGCCAGCAGCCCCTATACAGGGGAGGATTATGGCTACACCTTC
many	TRBV5-5	NA	TRBJ2-3	CASSVGVDTQYF	TGTGCCAGCAGCGTCGGGGTGGATACGCAGTATTTT
many	TRBV7-8	TRBD1	TRBJ2-1	CASSGRDRVYEQFF	TGTGCCAGCAGCGGCAGGGACAGGGTATATGAGCAGTTCTTC
many	TRBV20-1	NA	TRBJ2-7	CSARVGYEQYF	TGCAGTGCTAGAGTGGGTTACGAGCAGTACTTC
NA	TRBV10-3	NA	TRBJ2-6	CAIAKGGGAGANVLTF	TGTGCCATCGCTAAGGGGGGGGGCGCTGGGGCCAACGTCCTGACTTTC
few	TRBV6-1	NA	TRBJ2-3	CASSDLGGRTDTQYF	TGTGCCAGCAGTGATTTAGGCGGGCGCACAGATACGCAGTATTTT
NA	TRBV7-6	NA	TRBJ1-1	CASRPLGTEAFF	TGTGCCAGCAGACCCCTGGGAACTGAAGCTTTCTTT
many	TRBV11-3	TRBD2	TRBJ2-1	CASRAGAGVIEQFF	TGTGCCAGCCGAGCGGGGGCGGGAGTCATTGAGCAGTTCTTC
few	TRBV7-9	NA	TRBJ2-5	CASSLFRETQYF	TGTGCCAGCAGCTTATTTCGAGAGACCCAGTACTTC
few	TRBV18	NA	TRBJ1-1	CASSPSGGVTEAFF	TGTGCCAGCTCACCGAGCGGGGGCGTGACTGAAGCTTTCTTT
few	TRBV6-5	NA	TRBJ1-1	CASSYGGAWLSTEAFF	TGTGCCAGCAGTTACGGTGGGGCCTGGTTGAGTACTGAAGCTTTCTTT
few	TRBV11-2	NA	TRBJ2-1	CASSRWGRRANEQFF	TGTGCCAGCAGCCGCTGGGGGCGCAGGGCGAATGAGCAGTTCTTC
many	TRBV11-1	NA	TRBJ2-1	CASSLGEYRGQFF	TGTGCCAGCAGCTTAGGAGAGTACCGCGGGCAGTTCTTC
many	TRBV4-1	NA	TRBJ2-7	CASSQLFDLSYEQYF	TGCGCCAGCAGCCAACTTTTCGATCTGTCCTACGAGCAGTACTTC